The 20 T cell receptor beta chains below all came from one sample that was sequenced in a study of CD8 T cells in Susac syndrome. cDNA came from approximately 0.5 to 1 ug RNA primed by random hexamers. Via MiXCR, TCRdb re-called the immunoSEQ multiplex PCR reads, giving one row per CDR3 protein. The sample yields 240,000 or so distinct CDR3 sequences, 90% to 96% seen once. The sample comprised CD4+ T cells from PBMCs. Receptors were obtained from a human donor with Susac syndrome.

The chain is built from TRBV24-1 and TRBJ1-1; no clear D. This CDR3 region has 13 residues. V dropped 0 bases and J dropped 4 bases, with 5 bases sitting between them. CDR1 and CDR2 from the germline V gene are KGHDR and SFDVKD. As DNA, the CDR3 is TGTGCCACCAGTGATTTGGACTTCACTGAAGCTTTCTTT. It specifies CATSDLDFTEAFF.

The DNA of the CDR3 is TGTGCCAGCAGCTTGGACTTGCAAACCTACGAGCAGTACTTC. Its translation: CASSLDLQTYEQYF. The rearrangement joins TRBV7-9 to TRBJ2-7; weak D call: TRBD2 (5 bases). The germline CDR1 and CDR2 sequences are SEHNR and FQNEAQ (reference sequence). The CDR3 loop spans 14 amino acids. V was pared by 3 bases and J by 2 bases, with 11 bases between.

The chain carries TRBV28 and TRBJ2-7, with TRBD1 as a possible D gene (5 bases). This CDR3 has 15 amino acids. V was clipped by 6 bases and J by 0 bases, with 15 bases between them. Germline values: CDR1 MDHEN, CDR2 SYDVKM. CDR3 loop: CASSPADSSSYEQYF. The DNA of the CDR3 is TGTGCCAGCAGCCCCGCCGACAGCAGCTCCTACGAGCAGTACTTC.

The V and J genes are TRBV29-1 and TRBJ2-3; D is uncertain. Germline-derived CDR1 and CDR2 are SQVTM and ANQGSEA. Trimming removed 3 bases at V and 3 bases at J, with 22 bases between. This CDR3 is built from 17 residues. This chain's CDR3 is CSVDLSVSWGRTDTQYF. CDR3 nucleotide sequence: TGCAGCGTTGATCTTTCCGTGAGCTGGGGTAGGACAGATACGCAGTATTTT.

The chain links TRBV5-1 to TRBJ1-5, with D possibly TRBD1 on 5 matching bases. The V end was cut by 0 bases, the J end by 2 bases, with 9 bases between. The length of the CDR3 is 15 residues. The V gene's germline CDR1 is SGHRS and CDR2 YFSETQ. CDR3 residues: CASSLDVGGNQPQHF. The CDR3 bases are TGCGCCAGCAGCTTGGACGTAGGGGGCAATCAGCCCCAGCATTTT. Together with reference TRBV5-1 and TRBJ1-5, the CDR3 gives the full variable domain: KAGVTQTPRYLIKTRGQQVTLSCSPISGHRSVSWYQQTPGQGLQFLFEYFSETQRNKGNFPGRFSGRQFSNSRSEMNVSTLELGDSALYLCASSLDVGGNQPQHFGDGTRLSIL.

This chain uses TRBV20-1 with TRBJ2-3; D gene ambiguous. CDR3 length: 13 residues. CDR1 DFQATT and CDR2 SNEGSKA come from the germline V gene (reference sequence). V dropped 1 base and J dropped 4 bases, with 9 bases sitting between them. The CDR3 sequence: CSARASAPDTQYF. The CDR3, as DNA: TGCAGTGCTAGAGCATCCGCCCCAGATACGCAGTATTTT.

The V call is TRBV2, the J call TRBJ2-1, with D perhaps assigned TRBD1 or TRBD2 (5 bases each). The CDR3 has 11 residues. The ends were cut back, 6 bases at V and 9 bases at J, with 9 bases in the middle. Germline CDR1 SNHLY, CDR2 FYNNEI. For the CDR3, the DNA is TGTGCCAGCAGCCGGGACGTTGAGCAGTTCTTC. It is translated as CASSRDVEQFF. Looking up the rest from reference TRBV2 and TRBJ2-1 gives the full variable domain: EPEVTQTPSHQVTQMGQEVILRCVPISNHLYFYWYRQILGQKVEFLVSFYNNEISEKSEIFDDQFSVERPDGSNFTLKIRSTKLEDSAMYFCASSRDVEQFFGPGTRLTVL.

This sequence joins TRBV20-1 and TRBJ1-2, with D maybe TRBD1 (5 bases). Germline V gene sequence: CDR1 DFQATT, CDR2 SNEGSKA (reference sequence). Trimming took 2 bases from V and 0 from J, leaving 10 bases between them. This CDR3 comprises 14 residues. Here the CDR3 reads CSARSRGANYGYTF. In DNA form, the CDR3 reads TGCAGTGCTAGATCGAGGGGAGCTAACTATGGCTACACCTTC.

The V call is TRBV4-1, the J call TRBJ2-7; 7 positions agree with TRBD2. The CDR3 extends over 16 amino acids. In germline, CDR1 is MGHRA, CDR2 YSYEKL. Losses at the gene ends were 4 bases for V and 0 bases for J; bases not matched to a gene: 9. The CDR3 coding sequence is TGCGCCAGCAGCCTCCTAGCGGAGCAGGACTCCTACGAGCAGTACTTC. It encodes CASSLLAEQDSYEQYF.

This clonotype was detected only once. J is TRBJ2-2 and V is TRBV5-4, with TRBD2 matching 12 bases. With 3 bases clipped from V and 5 bases from J, the junction kept 5 bases outside the gene matches. The CDR3 contains 16 residues. CDR1 is SGHNT, CDR2 YYREEE, per germline (reference sequence). The CDR3: CASSSRTSGKTGELFF. CDR3 DNA sequence: TGTGCCAGCAGCTCTCGGACTAGCGGGAAGACCGGGGAGCTGTTTTTT. Using reference TRBV5-4 and TRBJ2-2 for the parts outside the CDR3, the full variable domain is ETGVTQSPTHLIKTRGQQVTLRCSSQSGHNTVSWYQQALGQGPQFIFQYYREEENGRGNFPPRFSGLQFPNYSSELNVNALELDDSALYLCASSSRTSGKTGELFFGEGSRLTVL.

The chain couples TRBV18 to TRBJ2-2; 8 nucleotides align to TRBD1. There are 14 residues in the CDR3. With 8 bases clipped from V and 1 base from J, the junction kept 3 bases outside the gene matches. Germline V CDR1 and CDR2: KGHSH, LQKENI. DNA for the CDR3: TGTGCCAGCCCCGGGACAGGGAACACCGGGGAGCTGTTTTTT. Its protein product is CASPGTGNTGELFF.

This sequence joins TRBV20-1 and TRBJ1-5; 8 nucleotides line up with TRBD1. Looked up from germline, CDR1 is DFQATT and CDR2 is SNEGSKA (reference sequence). With 4 bases clipped from V and 5 bases from J, the junction kept 7 bases outside the gene matches. The CDR3 covers 14 residues. In DNA, the CDR3 is TGCAGTGCTACCCTTGGACAGGGCGATCAGCCCCAGCATTTT. This encodes CSATLGQGDQPQHF.

J is TRBJ2-3 and V is TRBV30, with D hard to call. Trimming took off 5 bases at V and 1 base at J, with 1 base between the two ends. Germline V gene lookup returns CDR1 GTSNPN and CDR2 SVGIG (reference sequence). This CDR3 has 10 residues. CDR3 coding DNA: TGTGCCTGGGGCACAGATACGCAGTATTTT. It encodes CAWGTDTQYF.

This chain links TRBV28 with TRBJ1-4, with TRBD1 identical over 7 bases. Germline CDR1 MDHEN, CDR2 SYDVKM. CDR3 size: 14 residues. With 5 bases clipped from V and 7 bases from J, the junction kept 7 bases outside the gene matches. The CDR3 DNA is TGTGCCAGCAGTCTCTACAGGGGTGGTGAAAAACTGTTTTTT. Amino acids: CASSLYRGGEKLFF. Looking up the rest from reference TRBV28 and TRBJ1-4 gives the full variable domain: DVKVTQSSRYLVKRTGEKVFLECVQDMDHENMFWYRQDPGLGLRLIYFSYDVKMKEKGDIPEGYSVSREKKERFSLILESASTNQTSMYLCASSLYRGGEKLFFGSGTQLSVL.

The chain links TRBV28 to TRBJ1-4, with 9 bases aligning to TRBD1. CDR1 is MDHEN, CDR2 SYDVKM, per germline. The length of the CDR3 is 15 residues. V lost 9 bases to trimming and J lost 7 bases; unmatched junction nucleotides: 12. The CDR3 region is CASRLTGGPFEKLFF. The CDR3 coding sequence is TGTGCCAGTAGACTTACAGGGGGCCCATTTGAAAAACTGTTTTTT.

V is TRBV29-1 and J is TRBJ2-7; the match to TRBD2 covers 14 bases. With V trimmed by 8 bases and J by 4 bases, 7 bases remained unmatched. CDR3 size: 14 residues. Germline CDR1 is SQVTM and CDR2 is ANQGSEA. CDR3 in amino acids: CSTLGTSGSYEQYF. CDR3 DNA sequence: TGCAGCACATTAGGGACTAGCGGGAGTTACGAGCAGTACTTC.

V is TRBV6-5 and J is TRBJ1-2, with D possibly matching TRBD1 (6 bases). Germline V gives CDR1 MNHEY, CDR2 SVGAGI. Trimming took 6 bases from V and 5 from J, leaving 13 bases between them. This CDR3 is built from 13 residues. The CDR3 is CASRQQGSYGYTF. The CDR3 nucleotides read TGTGCCAGCAGACAACAGGGAAGTTATGGCTACACCTTC.

The chain is built from TRBV4-2 and TRBJ2-5; D perhaps matches TRBD1 (6 bases). This CDR3 is 12 amino acids long. V lost 6 bases, J lost 4 bases, and 9 bases lay in between. Per germline, CDR1 LGHNA and CDR2 YNFKEQ. The CDR3 sequence is CASRGAGETQYF. The DNA for the CDR3 is TGTGCCAGCAGGGGGGCAGGAGAGACCCAGTACTTC.

This chain joins TRBV3-1 and TRBJ2-7; no clear D gene. V dropped 0 bases and J dropped 2 bases, with 11 bases sitting between them. The CDR3 length is 15 residues. Per the germline V gene, CDR1 is LGHDT and CDR2 is YNNKEL (reference sequence). CDR3 in amino acids: CASSQDSRITYEQYF. The CDR3 DNA sequence: TGTGCCAGCAGCCAAGACTCCCGGATTACCTACGAGCAGTACTTC.

In DNA, the CDR3 is TGTGCCAGCAGCTCGACTAGCGGGAGGGCGTGGGATGAGCAGTTCTTC. Translation: CASSSTSGRAWDEQFF. The V and J genes are TRBV7-3 and TRBJ2-1, with 14 nucleotides matching TRBD2. The germline CDR1 and CDR2 sequences are SGHTA and FQGTGA. Trimming at V came to 4 bases and at J to 8 bases, leaving 7 bases not matched to a gene. The CDR3 has 16 residues.